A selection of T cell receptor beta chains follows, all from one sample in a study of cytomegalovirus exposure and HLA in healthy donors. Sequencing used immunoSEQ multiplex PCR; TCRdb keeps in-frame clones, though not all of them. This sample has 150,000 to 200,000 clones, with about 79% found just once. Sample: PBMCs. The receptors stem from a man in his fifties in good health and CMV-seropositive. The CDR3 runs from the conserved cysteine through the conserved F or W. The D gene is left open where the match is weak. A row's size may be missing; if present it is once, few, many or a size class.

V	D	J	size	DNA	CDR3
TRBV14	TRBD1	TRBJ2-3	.	TGTGCCAGCAGCTCAATCGACAGGGTTATCACAGATACGCAGTATTTT	CASSSIDRVITDTQYF
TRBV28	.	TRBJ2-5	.	TGTGCCAGCAGTTTAGGTTCGGGATACCAAGAGACCCAGTACTTC	CASSLGSGYQETQYF
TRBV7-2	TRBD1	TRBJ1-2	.	TGTGCCAGCAGCCACACAGGACAGGGGGCTTGGGGCTACACCTTC	CASSHTGQGAWGYTF
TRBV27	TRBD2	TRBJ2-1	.	TGTGCCAGCAGTCAACTAGCGGGGGTCTACTACAATGAGCAGTTCTTC	CASSQLAGVYYNEQFF
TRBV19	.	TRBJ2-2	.	TGTGCCAGTAGTCCTCAGACGAACACCGGGGAGCTGTTTTTT	CASSPQTNTGELFF
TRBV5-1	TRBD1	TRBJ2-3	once	TGCGCCAGCAGCGTACATTACAGGGGGCGCGAGGTGACAGATACGCAGTATTTT	CASSVHYRGREVTDTQYF
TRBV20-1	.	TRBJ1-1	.	TGCAGTGCGGTACAGGCTCGACGGGCTTTCTTT	CSAVQARRAFF
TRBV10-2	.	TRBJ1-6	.	TGCGCCAGCAGCCCCGTCCGAGAATCACCCCTCCACTTT	CASSPVRESPLHF
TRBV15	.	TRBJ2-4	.	TGTGCCACCCGCGAAGAGGGTGCCAAAAACATTCAGTACTTC	CATREEGAKNIQYF
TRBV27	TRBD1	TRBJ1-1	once	TGTGCCAGCAGCTGGACAGGAATAAACACTGAAGCTTTCTTT	CASSWTGINTEAFF
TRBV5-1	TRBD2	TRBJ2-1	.	TGCGCCAGCAGCTTGGTGTCTAGCGGGTCGTACAATGAGCAGTTCTTC	CASSLVSSGSYNEQFF
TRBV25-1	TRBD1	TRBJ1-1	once	TGTGCCAGCAGAAGATCCGGGACAGCAACCATAGAAGCTTTCTTT	CASRRSGTATIEAFF
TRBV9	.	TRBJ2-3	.	TGTGCCAGCAGCGTAGGGGCCGGGGGCACAGATACGCAGTATTTT	CASSVGAGGTDTQYF
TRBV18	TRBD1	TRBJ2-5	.	TGTGCCAGCTCATCCACGAACGGGGGGACAGGGGGAAAAGAGACCCAGTACTTC	CASSSTNGGTGGKETQYF
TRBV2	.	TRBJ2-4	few	TGTGCCAGCAGCTTCCTCCTAGGGACTCTAGCCAAAAACATTCAGTACTTC	CASSFLLGTLAKNIQYF
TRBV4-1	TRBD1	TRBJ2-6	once	TGCGCCAGCAGCCAGCCCGGGACAGGCAGCTCTGGGGCCAACGTCCTGACTTTC	CASSQPGTGSSGANVLTF
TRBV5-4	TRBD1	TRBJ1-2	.	TGTGCCAGCAACCAGGGACAGACTAACTATGGCTACACCTTC	CASNQGQTNYGYTF
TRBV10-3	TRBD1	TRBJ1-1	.	TGTGCCATCAGTGAGTCGACAGGGGGGCTTACTGAAGCTTTCTTT	CAISESTGGLTEAFF